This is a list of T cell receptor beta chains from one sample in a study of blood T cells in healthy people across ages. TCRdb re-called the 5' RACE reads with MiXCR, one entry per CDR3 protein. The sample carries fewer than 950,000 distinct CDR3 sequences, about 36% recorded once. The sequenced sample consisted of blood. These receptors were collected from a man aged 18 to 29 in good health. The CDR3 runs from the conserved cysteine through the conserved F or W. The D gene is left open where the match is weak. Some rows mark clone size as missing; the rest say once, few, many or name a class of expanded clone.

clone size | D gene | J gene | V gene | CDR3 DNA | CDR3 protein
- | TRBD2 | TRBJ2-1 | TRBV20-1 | TGCAGTGCTAAGGGACTAGCAAGAGACAATGAGCAGTTCTTC | CSAKGLARDNEQFF
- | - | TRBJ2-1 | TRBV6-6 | TGTGCCAGCAGTTACTCGAACGTAGCCAACAATGAGCAGTTCTTC | CASSYSNVANNEQFF
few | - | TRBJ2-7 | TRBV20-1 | TGCAGTGCTAGTACGGTTATGAGCTCCTACGAGCAGTACTTC | CSASTVMSSYEQYF
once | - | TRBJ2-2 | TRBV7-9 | TGTGCCAGCAGCTTAGACGTACAAACCGGGGAGCTGTTTTTT | CASSLDVQTGELFF
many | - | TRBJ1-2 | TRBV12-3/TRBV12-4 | TGTGCCAGCTCTTATAGGGGCTATGGCTACACCTTC | CASSYRGYGYTF
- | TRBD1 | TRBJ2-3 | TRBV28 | TGTGCCAGCAGTTTATATGGACAGGGGGCCGGAGATACGCAGTATTTT | CASSLYGQGAGDTQYF
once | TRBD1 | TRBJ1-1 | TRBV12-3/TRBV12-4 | TGTGCCAGCAGTCCAGGGACAGTATCTTTCTTT | CASSPGTVSFF
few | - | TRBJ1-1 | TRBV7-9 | TGTGCCAGCAGCAAACGGGACGGCAACACTGAAGCTTTCTTT | CASSKRDGNTEAFF
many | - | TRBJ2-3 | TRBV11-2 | TGTGCCAGCAGCCTCCGGGCGGCAGATACGCAGTATTTT | CASSLRAADTQYF
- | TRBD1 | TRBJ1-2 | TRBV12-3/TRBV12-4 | TGTGCCAGCAGTTCAGGGACAGGGTGTTATGGCTACACCTTC | CASSSGTGCYGYTF
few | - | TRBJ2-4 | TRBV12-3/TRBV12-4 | TGTGCCAGCACCCTTGGGGGAGCGGGTGTACAAAACATTCAGTACTTC | CASTLGGAGVQNIQYF
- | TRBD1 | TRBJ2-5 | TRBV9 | TGTGCCAGCAGTGGGGGACAGCTGTTCCAAGAGACCCAGTACTTC | CASSGGQLFQETQYF
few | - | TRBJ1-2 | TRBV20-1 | TGCAGTGCTAGTCCAATAGGAGGGGACACATATGGCTACACCTTC | CSASPIGGDTYGYTF
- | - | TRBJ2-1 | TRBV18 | TGTGCCAGCGGACCCAGGGGACTCGACAATGAGCAGTTCTTC | CASGPRGLDNEQFF
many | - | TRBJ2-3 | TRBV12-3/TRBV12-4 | TGTGCCAGCAGTTTAGCGCTAATGGGGGGTAGCACAGATACGCAGTATTTT | CASSLALMGGSTDTQYF
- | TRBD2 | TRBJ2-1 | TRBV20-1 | TGCAGTGCTAGACTCGTAACCGGGACTAGCGGGGGGGGCCCCGAAAATTACAATGAGCAGTTCTTC | CSARLVTGTSGGGPENYNEQFF
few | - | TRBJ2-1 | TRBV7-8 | TGTGCCAGCAGCTTAGGGCTCGCCACTAACAATGAGCAGTTCTTC | CASSLGLATNNEQFF
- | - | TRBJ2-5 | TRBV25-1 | TGTGCCAGCAGTCCCCGGGACTCCTGGGAGCAGTACTTC | CASSPRDSWEQYF
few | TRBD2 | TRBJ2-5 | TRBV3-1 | TGTGCCAGCAGCCAAGGCCTCGAAACTAGCGGCCAAGAGACCCAGTACTTC | CASSQGLETSGQETQYF
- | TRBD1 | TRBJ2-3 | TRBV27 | TGTGCCAGCAGGCTTCGACAGGGCCTCCCAGATACGCAGTATTTT | CASRLRQGLPDTQYF
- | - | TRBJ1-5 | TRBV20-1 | TGCAGTGCTGGAGGATTGCCTAAACAGCCCCAGCATTTT | CSAGGLPKQPQHF
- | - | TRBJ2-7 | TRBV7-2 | TGTGCCAGCAGCTTAGCCACAGTAACTTATCTAGCGACCTACGAGCAGTACTTC | CASSLATVTYLATYEQYF
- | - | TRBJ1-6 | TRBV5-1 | TGCGCCAGCAGCTTGACAGGGCCATATAATTCACCCCTCCACTTT | CASSLTGPYNSPLHF